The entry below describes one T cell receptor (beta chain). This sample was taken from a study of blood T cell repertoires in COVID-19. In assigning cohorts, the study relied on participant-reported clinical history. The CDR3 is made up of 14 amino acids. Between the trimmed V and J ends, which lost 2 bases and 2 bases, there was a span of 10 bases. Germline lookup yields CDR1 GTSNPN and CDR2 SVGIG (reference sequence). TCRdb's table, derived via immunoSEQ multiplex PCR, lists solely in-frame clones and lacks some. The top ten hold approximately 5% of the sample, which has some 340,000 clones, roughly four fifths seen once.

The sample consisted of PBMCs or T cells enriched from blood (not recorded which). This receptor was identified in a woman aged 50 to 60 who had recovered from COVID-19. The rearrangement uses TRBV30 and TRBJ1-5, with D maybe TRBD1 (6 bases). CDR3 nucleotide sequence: TGTGCCTGGAGTCTGGCAGGGGGCAATCAGCCCCAGCATTTT. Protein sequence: CAWSLAGGNQPQHF. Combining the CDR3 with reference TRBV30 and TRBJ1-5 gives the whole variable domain SQTIHQWPATLVQPVGSPLSLECTVEGTSNPNLYWYRQAAGRGLQLLFYSVGIGQISSEVPQNLSASRPQDRQFILSSKKLLLSDSGFYLCAWSLAGGNQPQHFGDGTRLSIL.